What follows are 6 T cell receptor beta chains derived from one specimen sequenced in a study of spatial heterogeneity in lung cancer. General study results and limits: Tumor mutation count correlated with how many alpha and beta TCRs expanded intratumorally.

For these TCRs, the target antigens are not known. The time point: sample taken at primary tumor resection. One entry per CDR3 protein, called by TCRdb with MiXCR from the 5' RACE reads. The data hold about 22,000 distinct CDR3 sequences, with under 3.5% observed a single time. The source was lung tumor tissue, collected at surgery. These receptors all stem from a male donor with early-stage non-small cell lung cancer.

There are many counts of this clonotype. The chain is built from TRBV3-1 and TRBJ1-2; D is undetermined. Germline V gene sequence: CDR1 LGHDT, CDR2 YNNKEL (reference sequence). V was pared by 1 base and J by 3 bases, with 12 bases between. This CDR3 spans 15 amino acids. This CDR3 reads CASSQGNNPYYGYTF. The CDR3 DNA reads TGTGCCAGCAGCCAAGGAAACAATCCCTACTATGGCTACACCTTC.

This clonotype was detected many times. CDR3: CASSLARGDEQFF. The CDR3 bases are TGTGCCAGCAGCTTAGCTCGCGGCGATGAGCAGTTCTTC. The gene calls are TRBV7-2 and TRBJ2-1; no definite D call. V was clipped by 0 bases and J by 8 bases, with 8 bases between them. The CDR3 totals 13 residues. Germline lookup yields CDR1 SGHTA and CDR2 FQGNSA. Full variable domain (missing parts from reference TRBV7-2 and TRBJ2-1): GAGVSQSPSNKVTEKGKDVELRCDPISGHTALYWYRQSLGQGLEFLIYFQGNSAPDKSGLPSDRFSAERTGGSVSTLTIQRTQQEDSAVYLCASSLARGDEQFFGPGTRLTVL.

At least ten counts were recorded for this clonotype. The chain combines TRBV7-8 with TRBJ1-2; D is undetermined. This CDR3 has 14 residues. V was pared by 1 base and J by 5 bases, with 11 bases between. CDR1 and CDR2 (germline): SGHVS, FQNEAQ. The CDR3 loop reads CASSLGPREYGYTF. The CDR3 bases are TGTGCCAGCAGCTTAGGACCGAGAGAGTATGGCTACACCTTC.

This clonotype was recorded many times. The V call is TRBV14, the J call TRBJ1-6; 8 nucleotides agree with TRBD1. V lost 0 bases and J lost 8; bases outside the gene matches: 6. Germline loops: CDR1 SGHDN, CDR2 FVKESK. The CDR3 contains 16 residues. This CDR3 reads CASSQEGQGAYSPLHF. CDR3 DNA: TGTGCCAGCAGCCAAGAAGGTCAGGGGGCTTATTCACCCCTCCACTTT.

This clonotype was detected many times. V usage is TRBV28 and J usage is TRBJ1-2, with D tentatively TRBD1 (5 bases). This CDR3 contains 13 residues. Germline lookup yields CDR1 MDHEN and CDR2 SYDVKM. V lost 5 bases, J lost 14 bases, and 21 bases lay in between. The chain's CDR3 is CASSRQSPRFFTF. Written as DNA, the CDR3 is TGTGCCAGCAGTCGACAGTCCCCTAGATTCTTTACCTTC.

This clonotype was picked up many times. The chain is built from TRBV9 and TRBJ2-1; no definite D call. The V and J ends lost 3 bases and 8 bases respectively, with 12 bases between them. The germline V gene has CDR1 SGDLS and CDR2 YYNGEE. The CDR3 sequence is 13 residues long. CDR3 loop: CASSGQPWDEQFF. CDR3 bases: TGTGCCAGCAGCGGACAACCTTGGGATGAGCAGTTCTTC.